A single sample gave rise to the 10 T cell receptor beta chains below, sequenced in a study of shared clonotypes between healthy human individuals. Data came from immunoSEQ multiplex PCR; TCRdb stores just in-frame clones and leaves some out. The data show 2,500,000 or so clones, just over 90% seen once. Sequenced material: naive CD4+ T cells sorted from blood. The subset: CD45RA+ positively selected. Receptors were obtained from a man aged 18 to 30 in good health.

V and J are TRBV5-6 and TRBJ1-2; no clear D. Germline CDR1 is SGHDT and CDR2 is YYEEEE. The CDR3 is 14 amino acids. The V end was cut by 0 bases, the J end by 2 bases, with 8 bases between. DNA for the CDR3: TGTGCCAGCAGCTTGGCGACCCGGAACTATGGCTACACCTTC. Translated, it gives CASSLATRNYGYTF.

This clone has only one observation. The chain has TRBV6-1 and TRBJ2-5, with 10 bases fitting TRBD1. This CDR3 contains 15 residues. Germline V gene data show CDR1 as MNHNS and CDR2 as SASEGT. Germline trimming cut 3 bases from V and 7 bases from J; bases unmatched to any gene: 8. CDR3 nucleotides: TGTGCCAGCAGTGATGTAGGGACAGGGGCGGGGACCCAGTACTTC. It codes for CASSDVGTGAGTQYF.

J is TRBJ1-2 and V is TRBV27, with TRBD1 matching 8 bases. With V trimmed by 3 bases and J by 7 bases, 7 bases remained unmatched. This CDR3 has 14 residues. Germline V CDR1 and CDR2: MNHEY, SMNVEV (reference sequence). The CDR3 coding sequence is TGTGCCAGCAGTTTTGCAGGGGGCGCGGCTGGCTACACCTTC. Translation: CASSFAGGAAGYTF.

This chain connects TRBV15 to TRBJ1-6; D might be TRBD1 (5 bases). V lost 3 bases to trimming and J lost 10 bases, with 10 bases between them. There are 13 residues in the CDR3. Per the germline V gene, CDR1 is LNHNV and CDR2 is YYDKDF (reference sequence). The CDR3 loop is CATSRGVGSPLHF. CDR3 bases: TGTGCCACCAGCAGGGGGGTAGGCTCACCCCTCCACTTT.

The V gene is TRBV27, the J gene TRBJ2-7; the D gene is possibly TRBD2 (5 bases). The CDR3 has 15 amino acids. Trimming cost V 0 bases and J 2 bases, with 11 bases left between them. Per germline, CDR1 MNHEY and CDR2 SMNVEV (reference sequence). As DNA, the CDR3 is TGTGCCAGCAGTTTATCTAGCGCTACACCCTACGAGCAGTACTTC. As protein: CASSLSSATPYEQYF.

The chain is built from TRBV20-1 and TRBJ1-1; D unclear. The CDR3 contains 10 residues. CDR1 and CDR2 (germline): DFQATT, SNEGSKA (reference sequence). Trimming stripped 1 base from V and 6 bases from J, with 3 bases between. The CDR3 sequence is CSARVAEAFF. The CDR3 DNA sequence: TGCAGTGCTAGAGTGGCTGAAGCTTTCTTT.

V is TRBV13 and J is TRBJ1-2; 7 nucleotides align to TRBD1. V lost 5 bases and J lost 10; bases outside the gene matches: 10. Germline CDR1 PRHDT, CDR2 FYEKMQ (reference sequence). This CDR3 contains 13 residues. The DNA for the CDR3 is TGTGCCAGCAGCCCCGACAGGGACATTGTCTACACCTTC. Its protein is CASSPDRDIVYTF. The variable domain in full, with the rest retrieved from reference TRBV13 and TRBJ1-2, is AAGVIQSPRHLIKEKRETATLKCYPIPRHDTVYWYQQGPGQDPQFLISFYEKMQSDKGSIPDRFSAQQFSDYHSELNMSSLELGDSALYFCASSPDRDIVYTFGSGTRLTVV.

The CDR3 DNA reads as TGTGCCAGCAGGCATGGGACAGGGAGAGGGAACACTGAAGCTTTCTTT. Translation: CASRHGTGRGNTEAFF. The chain uses TRBV7-2 and TRBJ1-1; TRBD1 agrees at 9 bases. Looked up from germline, CDR1 is SGHTA and CDR2 is FQGNSA. The CDR3 runs 16 residues. J gave up 1 base and V 6 bases, and 9 bases lay outside the gene matches.

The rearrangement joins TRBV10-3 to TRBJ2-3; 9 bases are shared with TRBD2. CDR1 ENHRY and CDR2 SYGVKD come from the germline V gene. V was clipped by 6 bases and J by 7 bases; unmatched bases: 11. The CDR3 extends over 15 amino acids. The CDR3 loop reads CAIRSSSGERNTQYF. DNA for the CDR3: TGTGCCATCAGATCTTCTAGCGGGGAGAGGAATACGCAGTATTTT.

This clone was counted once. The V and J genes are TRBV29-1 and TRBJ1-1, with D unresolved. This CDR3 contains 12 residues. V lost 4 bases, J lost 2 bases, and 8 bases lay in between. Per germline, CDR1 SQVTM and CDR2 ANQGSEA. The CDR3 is CSVVAGNTEAFF. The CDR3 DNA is TGCAGCGTTGTCGCGGGTAACACTGAAGCTTTCTTT.